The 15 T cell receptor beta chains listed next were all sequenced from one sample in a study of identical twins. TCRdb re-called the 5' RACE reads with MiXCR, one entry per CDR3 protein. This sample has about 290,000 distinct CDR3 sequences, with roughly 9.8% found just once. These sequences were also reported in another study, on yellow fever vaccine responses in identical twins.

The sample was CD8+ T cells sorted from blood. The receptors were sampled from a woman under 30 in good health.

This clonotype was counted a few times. The CDR3 coding sequence is TGTGCCAGCCGATCTTCGGTGGGGGCCTACAATGAGCAGTTCTTC. This gives the protein CASRSSVGAYNEQFF. The chain employs TRBV7-3 and TRBJ2-1; D possibly matches TRBD1 or TRBD2 (5 bases each). The CDR3 loop spans 15 amino acids. Trimming removed 8 bases at V and 2 bases at J, with 16 bases between. Germline V CDR1 and CDR2: SGHTA, FQGTGA.

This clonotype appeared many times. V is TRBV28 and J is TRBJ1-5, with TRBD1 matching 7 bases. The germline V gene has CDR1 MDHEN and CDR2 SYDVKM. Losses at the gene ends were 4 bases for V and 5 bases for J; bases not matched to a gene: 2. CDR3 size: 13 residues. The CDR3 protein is CASSSGGYQPQHF. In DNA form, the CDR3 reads TGTGCCAGCAGTTCAGGGGGATATCAGCCCCAGCATTTT. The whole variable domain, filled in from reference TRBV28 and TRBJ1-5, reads DVKVTQSSRYLVKRTGEKVFLECVQDMDHENMFWYRQDPGLGLRLIYFSYDVKMKEKGDIPEGYSVSREKKERFSLILESASTNQTSMYLCASSSGGYQPQHFGDGTRLSIL.

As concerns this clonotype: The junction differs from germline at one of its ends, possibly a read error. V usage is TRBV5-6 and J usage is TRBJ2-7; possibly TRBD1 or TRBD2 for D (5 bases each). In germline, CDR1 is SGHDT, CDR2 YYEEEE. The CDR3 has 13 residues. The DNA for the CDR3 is TGTGCCATCAGCTTCGGGACCGTCTACGAGCAGTACTTC. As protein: CAISFGTVYEQYF. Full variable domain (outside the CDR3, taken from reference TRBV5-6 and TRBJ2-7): DAGVTQSPTHLIKTRGQQVTLRCSPKSGHDTVSWYQQALGQGPQFIFQYYEEEERQRGNFPDRFSGHQFPNYSSELNVNALLLGDSALYLCAISFGTVYEQYFGPGTRLTVT.

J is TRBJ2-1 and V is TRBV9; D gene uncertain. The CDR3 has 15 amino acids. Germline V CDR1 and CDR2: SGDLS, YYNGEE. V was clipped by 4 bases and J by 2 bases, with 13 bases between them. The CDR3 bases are TGTGCCAGCAGCCTCGACACTGCACCCTACAATGAGCAGTTCTTC. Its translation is CASSLDTAPYNEQFF.

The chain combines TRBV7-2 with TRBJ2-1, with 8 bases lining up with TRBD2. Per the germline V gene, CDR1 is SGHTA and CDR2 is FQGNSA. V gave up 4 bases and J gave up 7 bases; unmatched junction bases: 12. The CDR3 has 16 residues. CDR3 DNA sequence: TGTGCCAGCAGCTCCCTTGGAGCGGGGGCCCTAAATGAGCAGTTCTTC. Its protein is CASSSLGAGALNEQFF.

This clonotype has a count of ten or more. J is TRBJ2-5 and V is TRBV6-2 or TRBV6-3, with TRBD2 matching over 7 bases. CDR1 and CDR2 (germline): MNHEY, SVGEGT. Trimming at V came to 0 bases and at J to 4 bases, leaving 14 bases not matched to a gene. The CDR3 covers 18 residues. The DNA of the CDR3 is TGTGCCAGCAGTTACTCCCTCGGGGAGGGAGCTTGGGGAGAGACCCAGTACTTC. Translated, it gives CASSYSLGEGAWGETQYF.

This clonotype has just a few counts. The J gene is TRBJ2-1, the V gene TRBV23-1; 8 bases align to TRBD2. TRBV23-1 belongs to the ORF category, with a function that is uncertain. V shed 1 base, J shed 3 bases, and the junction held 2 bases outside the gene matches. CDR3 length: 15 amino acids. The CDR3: CASSQYGRGYNEQFF. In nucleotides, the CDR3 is TGCGCCAGCAGTCAATACGGGAGGGGCTACAATGAGCAGTTCTTC.

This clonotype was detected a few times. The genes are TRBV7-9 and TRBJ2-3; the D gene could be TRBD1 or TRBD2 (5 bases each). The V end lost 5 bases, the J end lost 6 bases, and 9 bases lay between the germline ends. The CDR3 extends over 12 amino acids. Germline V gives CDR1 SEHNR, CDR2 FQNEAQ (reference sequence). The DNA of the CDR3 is TGTGCCAGCAGCAGAGAGGGGGATACGCAGTATTTT. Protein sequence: CASSREGDTQYF.

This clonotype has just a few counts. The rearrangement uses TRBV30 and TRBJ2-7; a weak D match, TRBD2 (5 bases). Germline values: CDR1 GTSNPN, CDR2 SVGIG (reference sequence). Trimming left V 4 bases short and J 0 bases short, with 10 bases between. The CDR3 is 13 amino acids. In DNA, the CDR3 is TGTGCCTGGATGGGAGACCTCTCCTACGAGCAGTACTTC. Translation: CAWMGDLSYEQYF.

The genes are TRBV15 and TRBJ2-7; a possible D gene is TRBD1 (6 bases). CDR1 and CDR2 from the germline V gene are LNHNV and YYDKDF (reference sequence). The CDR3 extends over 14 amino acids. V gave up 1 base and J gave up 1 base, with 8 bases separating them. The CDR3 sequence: CATSRAGQSYEQYF. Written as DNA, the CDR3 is TGTGCCACCAGCAGAGCCGGACAGTCCTACGAGCAGTACTTC.

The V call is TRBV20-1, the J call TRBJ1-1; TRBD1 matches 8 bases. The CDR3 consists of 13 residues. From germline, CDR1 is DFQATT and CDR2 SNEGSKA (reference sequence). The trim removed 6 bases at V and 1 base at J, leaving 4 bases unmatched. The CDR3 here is CSATTGENTEAFF. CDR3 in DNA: TGCAGTGCCACGACAGGGGAGAACACTGAAGCTTTCTTT.

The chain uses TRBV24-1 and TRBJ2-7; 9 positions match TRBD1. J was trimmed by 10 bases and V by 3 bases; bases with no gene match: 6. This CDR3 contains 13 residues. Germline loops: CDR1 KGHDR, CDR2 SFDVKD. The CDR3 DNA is TGTGCCACCAGTGATCCACGACAGGGGGATCAGTACTTC. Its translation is CATSDPRQGDQYF.

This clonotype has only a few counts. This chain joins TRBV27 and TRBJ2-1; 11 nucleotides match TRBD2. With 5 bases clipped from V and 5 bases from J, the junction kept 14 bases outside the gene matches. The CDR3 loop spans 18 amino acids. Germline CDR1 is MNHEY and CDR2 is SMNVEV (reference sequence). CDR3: CASSVPLGSGLADNEQFF. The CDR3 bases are TGTGCCAGCAGTGTCCCCTTGGGCTCGGGACTAGCGGACAATGAGCAGTTCTTC.

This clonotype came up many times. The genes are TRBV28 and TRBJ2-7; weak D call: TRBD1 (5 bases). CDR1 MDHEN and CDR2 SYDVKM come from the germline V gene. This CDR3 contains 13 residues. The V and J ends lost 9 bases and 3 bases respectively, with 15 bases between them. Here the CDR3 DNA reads TGTGCCAGTCGGCCACAGGACGACTACGAGCAGTACTTC. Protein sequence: CASRPQDDYEQYF.

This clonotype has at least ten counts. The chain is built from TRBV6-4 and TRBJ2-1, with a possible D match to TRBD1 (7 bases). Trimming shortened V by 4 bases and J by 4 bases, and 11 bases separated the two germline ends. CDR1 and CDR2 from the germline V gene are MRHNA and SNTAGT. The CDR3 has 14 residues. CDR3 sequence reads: CASSGGDSYNEQFF. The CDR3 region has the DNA TGTGCCAGCAGTGGGGGGGACAGTTACAATGAGCAGTTCTTC.